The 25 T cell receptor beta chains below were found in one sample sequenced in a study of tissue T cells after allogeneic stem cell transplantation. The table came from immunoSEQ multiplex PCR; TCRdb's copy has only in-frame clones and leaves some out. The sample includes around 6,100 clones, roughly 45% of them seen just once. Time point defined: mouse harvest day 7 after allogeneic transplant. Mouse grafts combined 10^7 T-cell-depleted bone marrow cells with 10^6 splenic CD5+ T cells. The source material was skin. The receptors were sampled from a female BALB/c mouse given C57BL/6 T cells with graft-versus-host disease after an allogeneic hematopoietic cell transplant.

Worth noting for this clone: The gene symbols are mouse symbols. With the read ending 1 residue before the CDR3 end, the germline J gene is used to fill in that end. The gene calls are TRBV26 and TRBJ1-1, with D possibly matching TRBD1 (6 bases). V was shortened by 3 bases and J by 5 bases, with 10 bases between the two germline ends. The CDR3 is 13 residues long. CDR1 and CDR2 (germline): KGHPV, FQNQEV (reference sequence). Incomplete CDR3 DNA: TGTGCCAGCAGTCTTCCGGGACAAACAGAAGTCTTC. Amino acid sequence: CASSLPGQTEVF. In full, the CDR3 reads CASSLPGQTEVFF. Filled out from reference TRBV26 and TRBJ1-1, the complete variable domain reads NSKVIQTPRYLVKGQGQKAKMRCIPEKGHPVVFWYQQNKNNEFKFLINFQNQEVLQQIDMTEKRFSAECPSNSPCSLEIQSSEAGDSALYLCASSLPGQTEVFFGKGTRLTVV.

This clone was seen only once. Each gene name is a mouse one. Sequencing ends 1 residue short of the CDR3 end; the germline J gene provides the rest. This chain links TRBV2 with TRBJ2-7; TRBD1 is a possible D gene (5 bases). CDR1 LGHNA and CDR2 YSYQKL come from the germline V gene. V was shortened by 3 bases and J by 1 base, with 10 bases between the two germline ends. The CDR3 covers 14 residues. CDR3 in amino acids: CASSQRGGSYEQYF. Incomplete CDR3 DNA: TGTGCCAGCAGCCAGAGGGGAGGGTCCTATGAACAGTAC.

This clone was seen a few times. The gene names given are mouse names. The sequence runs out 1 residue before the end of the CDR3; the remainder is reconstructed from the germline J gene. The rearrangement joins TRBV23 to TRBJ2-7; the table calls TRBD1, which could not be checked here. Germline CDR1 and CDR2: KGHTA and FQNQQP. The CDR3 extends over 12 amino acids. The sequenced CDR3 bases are TGCTCCAGCAGTCAAACAGGCTATGAACAGTAC. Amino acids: CSSSQTGYEQY. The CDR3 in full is CSSSQTGYEQYF.

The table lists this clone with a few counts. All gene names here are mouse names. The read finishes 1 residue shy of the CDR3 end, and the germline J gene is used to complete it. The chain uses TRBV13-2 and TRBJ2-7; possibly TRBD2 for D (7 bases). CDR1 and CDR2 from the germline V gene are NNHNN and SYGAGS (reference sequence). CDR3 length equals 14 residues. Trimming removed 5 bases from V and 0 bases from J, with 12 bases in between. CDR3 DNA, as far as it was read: TGTGCCAGCGGGGAGGGGGGGGGCTCCTATGAACAGTAC. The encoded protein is CASGEGGGSYEQY. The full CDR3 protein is CASGEGGGSYEQYF.

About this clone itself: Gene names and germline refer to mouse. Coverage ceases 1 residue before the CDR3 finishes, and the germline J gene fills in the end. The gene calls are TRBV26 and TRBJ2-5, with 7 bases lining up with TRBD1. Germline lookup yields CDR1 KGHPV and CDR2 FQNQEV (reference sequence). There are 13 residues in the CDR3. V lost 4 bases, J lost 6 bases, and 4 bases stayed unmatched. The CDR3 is CASSPTGSDTQYF. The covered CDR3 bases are TGTGCCAGCAGTCCGACAGGGTCGGACACCCAGTAC.

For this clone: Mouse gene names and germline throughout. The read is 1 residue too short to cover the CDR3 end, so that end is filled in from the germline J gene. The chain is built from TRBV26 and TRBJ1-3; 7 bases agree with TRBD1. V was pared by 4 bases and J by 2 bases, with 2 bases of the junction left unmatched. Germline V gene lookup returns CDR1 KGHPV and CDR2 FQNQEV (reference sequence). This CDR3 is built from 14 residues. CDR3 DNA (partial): TGTGCCAGCAGTCCGAGGGGGCCTGGAAATACGCTCTAT. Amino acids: CASSPRGPGNTLY. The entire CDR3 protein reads CASSPRGPGNTLYF.

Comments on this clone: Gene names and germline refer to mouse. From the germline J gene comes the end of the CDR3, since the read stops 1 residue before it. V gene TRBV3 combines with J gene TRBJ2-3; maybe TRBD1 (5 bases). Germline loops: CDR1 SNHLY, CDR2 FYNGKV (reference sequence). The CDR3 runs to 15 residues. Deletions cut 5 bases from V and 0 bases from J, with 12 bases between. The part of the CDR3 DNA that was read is TGTGCCAGCAGCCCCCGCCAGGGAAGTGCAGAAACGCTGTAT. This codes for CASSPRQGSAETLY. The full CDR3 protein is CASSPRQGSAETLYF.

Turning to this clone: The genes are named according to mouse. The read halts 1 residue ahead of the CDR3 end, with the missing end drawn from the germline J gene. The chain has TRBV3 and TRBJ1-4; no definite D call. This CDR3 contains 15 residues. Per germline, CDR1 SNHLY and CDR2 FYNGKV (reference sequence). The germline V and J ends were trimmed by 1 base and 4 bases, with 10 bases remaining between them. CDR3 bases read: TGTGCCAGCAGCTTAGACGGACGGCGCAACGAAAGATTATTT. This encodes CASSLDGRRNERLF. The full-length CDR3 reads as CASSLDGRRNERLFF.

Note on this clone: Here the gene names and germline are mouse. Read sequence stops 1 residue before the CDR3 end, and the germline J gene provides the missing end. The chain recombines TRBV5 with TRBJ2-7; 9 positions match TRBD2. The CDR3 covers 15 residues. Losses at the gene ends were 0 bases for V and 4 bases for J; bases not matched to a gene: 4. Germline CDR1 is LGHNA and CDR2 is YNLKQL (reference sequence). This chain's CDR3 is CASSQEPGGGYEQYF. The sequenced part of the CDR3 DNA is TGTGCCAGCAGCCAAGAGCCTGGGGGGGGATATGAACAGTAC.

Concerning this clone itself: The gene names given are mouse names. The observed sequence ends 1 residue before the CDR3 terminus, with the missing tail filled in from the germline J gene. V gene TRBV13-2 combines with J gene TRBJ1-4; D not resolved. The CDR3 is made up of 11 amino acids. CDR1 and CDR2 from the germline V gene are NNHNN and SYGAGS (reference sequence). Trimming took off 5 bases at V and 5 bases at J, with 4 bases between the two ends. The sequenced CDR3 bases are TGTGCCAGCGGACAGAACGAAAGATTATTT. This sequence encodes CASGQNERLF. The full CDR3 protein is CASGQNERLFF.

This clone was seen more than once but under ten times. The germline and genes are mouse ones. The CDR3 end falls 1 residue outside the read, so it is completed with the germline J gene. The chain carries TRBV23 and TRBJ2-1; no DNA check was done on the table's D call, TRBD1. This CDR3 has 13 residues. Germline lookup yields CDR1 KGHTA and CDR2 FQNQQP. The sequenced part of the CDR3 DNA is TGCTCCAGCAGGGGGACAGGACGTGCTGAGCAGTTC. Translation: CSSRGTGRAEQF. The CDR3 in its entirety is CSSRGTGRAEQFF.

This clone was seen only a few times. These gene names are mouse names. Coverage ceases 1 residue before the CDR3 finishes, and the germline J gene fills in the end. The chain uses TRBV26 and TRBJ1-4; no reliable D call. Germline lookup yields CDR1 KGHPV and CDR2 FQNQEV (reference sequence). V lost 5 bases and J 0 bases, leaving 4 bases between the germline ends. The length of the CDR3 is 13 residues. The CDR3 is CASSEVSNERLFF. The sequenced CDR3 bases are TGTGCCAGCAGTGAAGTTTCCAACGAAAGATTATTT.

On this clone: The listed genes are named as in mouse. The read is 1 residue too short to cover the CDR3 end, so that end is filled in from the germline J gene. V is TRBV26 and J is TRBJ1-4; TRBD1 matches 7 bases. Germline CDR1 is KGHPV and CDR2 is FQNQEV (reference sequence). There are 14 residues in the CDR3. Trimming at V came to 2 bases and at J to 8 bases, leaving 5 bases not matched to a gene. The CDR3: CASSLPGGVERLFF. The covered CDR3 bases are TGTGCCAGCAGTCTGCCAGGGGGAGTAGAAAGATTATTT. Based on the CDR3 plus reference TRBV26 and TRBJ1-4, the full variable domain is NSKVIQTPRYLVKGQGQKAKMRCIPEKGHPVVFWYQQNKNNEFKFLINFQNQEVLQQIDMTEKRFSAECPSNSPCSLEIQSSEAGDSALYLCASSLPGGVERLFFGHGTKLSVL.

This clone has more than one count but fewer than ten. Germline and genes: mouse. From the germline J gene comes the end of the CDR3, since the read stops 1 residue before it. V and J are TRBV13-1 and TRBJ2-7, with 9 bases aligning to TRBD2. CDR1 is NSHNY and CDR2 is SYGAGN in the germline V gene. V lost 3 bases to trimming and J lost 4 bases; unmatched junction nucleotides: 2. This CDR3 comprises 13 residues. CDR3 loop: CASSGGLGYEQYF. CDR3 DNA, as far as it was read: TGTGCCAGCAGTGGGGGACTGGGATATGAACAGTAC.

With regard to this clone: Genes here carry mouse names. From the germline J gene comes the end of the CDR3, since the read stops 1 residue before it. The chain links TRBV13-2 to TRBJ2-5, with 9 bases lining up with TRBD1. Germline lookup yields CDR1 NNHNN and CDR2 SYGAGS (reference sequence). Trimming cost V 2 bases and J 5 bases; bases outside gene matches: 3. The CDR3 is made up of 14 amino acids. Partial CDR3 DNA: TGTGCCAGCGGTGACGGGACAGGGATAGACACCCAGTAC. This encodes CASGDGTGIDTQY. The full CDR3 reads CASGDGTGIDTQYF.

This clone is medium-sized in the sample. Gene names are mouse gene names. The CDR3 DNA, read in part, is TGTGCCAGCACCCGACTGGGGGGCTATGCTGAGCAGTTC. This codes for CASTRLGGYAEQF. The whole CDR3 protein reads CASTRLGGYAEQFF. J is TRBJ2-1 and V is TRBV19; 10 nucleotides align to TRBD2. The CDR3 end is not reached by the read, which stops 1 residue before it; the germline J gene fills it in. This CDR3 contains 14 residues. CDR1 and CDR2 (germline): FNHDT, SITEND (reference sequence). Trimming at V came to 6 bases and at J to 3 bases, leaving 3 bases not matched to a gene. Based on the CDR3 plus reference TRBV19 and TRBJ2-1, the full variable domain is GGIITQTPKFLIGQEGQKLTLKCQQNFNHDTMYWYRQDSGKGLRLIYYSITENDLQKGDLSEGYDASREKKSSFSLTVTSAQKNEMAVFLCASTRLGGYAEQFFGPGTRLTVL.

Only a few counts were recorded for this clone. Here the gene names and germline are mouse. The CDR3 is CSSRLGSSQNTLYF. CDR3 DNA (partial): TGCTCCAGCAGGCTGGGGAGTAGTCAAAACACCTTGTAC. This chain connects TRBV23 to TRBJ2-4; TRBD2, the D gene given by the table, was not confirmed from the DNA. The read finishes 1 residue shy of the CDR3 end, and the germline J gene is used to complete it. Germline V lookup: CDR1 KGHTA, CDR2 FQNQQP. The CDR3 has 14 residues.

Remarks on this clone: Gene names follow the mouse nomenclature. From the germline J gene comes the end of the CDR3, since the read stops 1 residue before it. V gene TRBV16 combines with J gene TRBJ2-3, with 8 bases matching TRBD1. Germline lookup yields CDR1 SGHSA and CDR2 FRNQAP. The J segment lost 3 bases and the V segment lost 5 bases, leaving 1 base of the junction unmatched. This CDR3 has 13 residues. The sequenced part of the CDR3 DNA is TGTGCAAGCAGCCGGGACAGGGCAGAAACGCTGTAT. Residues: CASSRDRAETLY. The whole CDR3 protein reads CASSRDRAETLYF.

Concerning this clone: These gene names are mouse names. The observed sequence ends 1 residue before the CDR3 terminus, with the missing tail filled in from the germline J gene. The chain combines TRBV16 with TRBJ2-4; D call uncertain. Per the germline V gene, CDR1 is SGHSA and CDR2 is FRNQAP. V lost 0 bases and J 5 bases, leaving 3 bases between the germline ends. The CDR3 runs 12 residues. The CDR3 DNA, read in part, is TGTGCAAGCAGCTTAGAGCGAAACACCTTGTAC. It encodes CASSLERNTLY. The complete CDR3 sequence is CASSLERNTLYF.

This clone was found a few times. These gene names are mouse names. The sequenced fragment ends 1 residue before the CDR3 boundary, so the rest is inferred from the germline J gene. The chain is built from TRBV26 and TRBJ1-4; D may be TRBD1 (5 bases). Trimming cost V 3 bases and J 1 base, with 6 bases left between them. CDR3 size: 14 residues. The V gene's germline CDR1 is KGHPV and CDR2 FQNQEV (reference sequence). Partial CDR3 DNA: TGTGCCAGCAGTCTCGGGGGTTCCAACGAAAGATTATTT. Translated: CASSLGGSNERLF. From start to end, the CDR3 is CASSLGGSNERLFF.

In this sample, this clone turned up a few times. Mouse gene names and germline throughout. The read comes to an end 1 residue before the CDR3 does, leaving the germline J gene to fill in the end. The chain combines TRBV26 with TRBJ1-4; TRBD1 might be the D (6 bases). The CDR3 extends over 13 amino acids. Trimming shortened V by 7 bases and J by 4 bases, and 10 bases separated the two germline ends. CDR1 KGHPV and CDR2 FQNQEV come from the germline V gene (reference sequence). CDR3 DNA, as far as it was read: TGTGCCAGCACCGGGGGCGGCAACGAAAGATTATTT. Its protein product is CASTGGGNERLF. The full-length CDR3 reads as CASTGGGNERLFF.

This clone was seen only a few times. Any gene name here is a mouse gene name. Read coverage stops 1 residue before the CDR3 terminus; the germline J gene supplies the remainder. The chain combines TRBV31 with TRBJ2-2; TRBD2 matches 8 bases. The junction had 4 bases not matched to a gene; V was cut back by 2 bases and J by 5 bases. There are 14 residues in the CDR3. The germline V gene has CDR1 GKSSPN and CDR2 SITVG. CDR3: CAWSWWGGTGQLYF. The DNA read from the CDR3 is TGTGCCTGGAGTTGGTGGGGGGGGACCGGGCAGCTCTAC.

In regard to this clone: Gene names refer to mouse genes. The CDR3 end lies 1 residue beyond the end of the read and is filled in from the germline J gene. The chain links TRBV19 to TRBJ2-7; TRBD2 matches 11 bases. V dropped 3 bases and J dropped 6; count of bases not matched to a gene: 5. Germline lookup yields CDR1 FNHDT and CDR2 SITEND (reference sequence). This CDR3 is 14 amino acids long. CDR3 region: CASSTTGGVVEQYF. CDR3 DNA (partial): TGTGCCAGCAGTACGACTGGGGGGGTTGTTGAACAGTAC.

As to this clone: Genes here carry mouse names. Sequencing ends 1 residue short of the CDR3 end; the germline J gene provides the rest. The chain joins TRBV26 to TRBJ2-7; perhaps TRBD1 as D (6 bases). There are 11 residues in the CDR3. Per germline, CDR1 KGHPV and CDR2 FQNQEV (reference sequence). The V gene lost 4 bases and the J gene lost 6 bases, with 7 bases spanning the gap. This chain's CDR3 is CASSRDIEQYF. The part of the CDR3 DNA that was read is TGTGCCAGCAGTCGGGACATTGAACAGTAC.

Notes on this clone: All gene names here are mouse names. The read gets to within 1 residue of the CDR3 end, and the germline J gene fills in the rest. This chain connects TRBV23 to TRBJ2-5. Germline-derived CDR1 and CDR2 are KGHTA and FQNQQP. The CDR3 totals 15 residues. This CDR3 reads CSSSQSKADQDTQYF. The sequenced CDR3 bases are TGCTCCAGCAGTCAATCGAAGGCAGACCAAGACACCCAGTAC.